The T cell receptor beta chain described here comes from a study of blood T cell repertoires in COVID-19. The overall study: The samples span acute and convalescent COVID-19 from the United States, Italy and Spain. PBMCs, B-cell-depleted T cells, or T cells provided the cDNA or gDNA that made up the material.

The Seattle patients joined while their infection was active and were tracked longitudinally afterward. Germline trimming cut 4 bases from V and 6 bases from J; bases unmatched to any gene: 7. Per germline, CDR1 LGHNA and CDR2 YNFKEQ. CDR3 length equals 16 residues. The table came from immunoSEQ multiplex PCR; TCRdb's copy has only in-frame clones and leaves some out. In the table there are around 470,000 clones, approximately 92% of which are singletons. The TCR originated in a man between 18 and 29 years old with COVID-19, enrolled during active disease. This chain connects TRBV4-2 to TRBJ2-3, with TRBD2 matching 13 bases. The sequencing sample was made of peripheral blood. This CDR3 is CASSPWTSGGGDTQYF. The CDR3, as DNA: TGTGCCAGCAGCCCCTGGACTAGCGGGGGAGGGGATACGCAGTATTTT.